The 6 T cell receptor beta chains in this list originate from one sample, sequenced in a study of shared clonotypes between healthy human individuals. The protocol was immunoSEQ multiplex PCR, while the TCRdb copy is restricted to in-frame clones and leaves out a portion. The repertoire holds 2 million to 2.5 million clones, with 85% to 95% as singletons. Sequencing used naive CD4+ T cells sorted from blood. As to subset: CD45RA+ positively selected. The receptor source for this set is a man between 18 and 35 years old in good health.

The chain joins TRBV5-6 to TRBJ2-1, with D unresolved. The CDR3 extends over 11 amino acids. CDR1 is SGHDT, CDR2 YYEEEE, per germline. V was pared by 2 bases and J by 12 bases, with 9 bases between. The DNA of the CDR3 is TGTGCCAGCAGCTTAAGTGATGGGCAGTTCTTC. Residues: CASSLSDGQFF.

For this clone: Other DNA sequences in the same sample also yield this CDR3. The rearrangement links TRBV5-1 to TRBJ2-2; D gene ambiguous. The V end lost 2 bases, the J end lost 3 bases, and 8 bases lay between the germline ends. The CDR3 runs 14 residues. CDR1 is SGHRS and CDR2 is YFSETQ in the germline V gene. CDR3 region: CASSLTVDTGELFF. The CDR3 nucleotides read TGCGCCAGCAGCTTAACCGTTGACACCGGGGAGCTGTTTTTT.

The chain links TRBV5-1 to TRBJ2-1, with unresolved D. This CDR3 has 13 amino acids. Germline V lookup: CDR1 SGHRS, CDR2 YFSETQ. Trimming shortened V by 0 bases and J by 9 bases, and 10 bases separated the two germline ends. The CDR3 loop is CASSLGTGGEQFF. The CDR3 bases are TGCGCCAGCAGCTTGGGGACGGGCGGTGAGCAGTTCTTC.

Comments on this clone: The sample contains more than one DNA sequence encoding this CDR3. The rearrangement joins TRBV4-1 to TRBJ1-6, with D uncertain. In germline, CDR1 is MGHRA, CDR2 YSYEKL. This CDR3 has 15 amino acids. Trimming removed 1 base from V and 3 bases from J, with 7 bases in between. The CDR3 nucleotides read TGCGCCAGCAGCCAAGTAGGCAGCTATAATTCACCCCTCCACTTT. Residues: CASSQVGSYNSPLHF.

The chain links TRBV6-1 to TRBJ1-6; possible D gene TRBD1, 5 bases. Between the trimmed V and J ends, which lost 7 bases and 0 bases, there was a span of 10 bases. Germline values: CDR1 MNHNS, CDR2 SASEGT. This CDR3 is 15 amino acids long. CDR3 protein: CASNQDISYNSPLHF. The DNA of the CDR3 is TGTGCCAGCAACCAGGACATCTCCTATAATTCACCCCTCCACTTT.

V gene TRBV5-4 combines with J gene TRBJ1-6; 9 bases map to TRBD1. Germline loops: CDR1 SGHNT, CDR2 YYREEE (reference sequence). J lost 6 bases, V lost 4 bases, and 5 bases had no gene match. CDR3 length: 15 residues. CDR3 in amino acids: CASSGRDRVNSPLHF. The CDR3 nucleotides are TGTGCCAGCAGCGGGAGGGACAGGGTTAATTCACCCCTCCACTTT.